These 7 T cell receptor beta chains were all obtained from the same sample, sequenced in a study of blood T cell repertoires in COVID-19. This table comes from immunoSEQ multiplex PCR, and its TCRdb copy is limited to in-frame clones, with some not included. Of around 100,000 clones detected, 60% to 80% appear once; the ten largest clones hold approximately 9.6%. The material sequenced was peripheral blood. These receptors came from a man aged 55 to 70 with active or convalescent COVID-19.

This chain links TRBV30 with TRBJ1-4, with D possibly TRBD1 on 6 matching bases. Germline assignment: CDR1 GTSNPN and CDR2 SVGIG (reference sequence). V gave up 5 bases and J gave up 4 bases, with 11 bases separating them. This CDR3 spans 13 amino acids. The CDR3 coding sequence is TGTGCCTGGGAAACAGGGTTTAATGAAAAACTGTTTTTT. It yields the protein CAWETGFNEKLFF.

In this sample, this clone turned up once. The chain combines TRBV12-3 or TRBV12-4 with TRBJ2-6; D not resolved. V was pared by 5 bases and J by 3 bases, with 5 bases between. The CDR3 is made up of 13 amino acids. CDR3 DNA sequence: TGTGCCAGCAGTCCTCTTGGGGCCAACGTCCTGACTTTC. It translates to CASSPLGANVLTF.

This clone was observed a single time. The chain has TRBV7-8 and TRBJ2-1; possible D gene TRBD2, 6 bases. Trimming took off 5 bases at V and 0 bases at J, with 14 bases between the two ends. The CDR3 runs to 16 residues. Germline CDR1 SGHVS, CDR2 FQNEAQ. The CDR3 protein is CASSTPRGGSYNEQFF. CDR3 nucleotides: TGTGCCAGCAGCACCCCTAGGGGAGGCTCCTACAATGAGCAGTTCTTC. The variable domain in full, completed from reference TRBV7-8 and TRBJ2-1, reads GAGVSQSPRYKVAKRGQDVALRCDPISGHVSLFWYQQALGQGPEFLTYFQNEAQLDKSGLPSDRFFAERPEGSVSTLKIQRTQQEDSAVYLCASSTPRGGSYNEQFFGPGTRLTVL.

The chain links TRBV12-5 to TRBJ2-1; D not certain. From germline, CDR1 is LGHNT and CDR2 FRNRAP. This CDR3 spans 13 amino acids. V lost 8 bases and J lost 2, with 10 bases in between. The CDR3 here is CASLGWAYNEQFF. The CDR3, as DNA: TGTGCTAGTCTCGGGTGGGCCTACAATGAGCAGTTCTTC.

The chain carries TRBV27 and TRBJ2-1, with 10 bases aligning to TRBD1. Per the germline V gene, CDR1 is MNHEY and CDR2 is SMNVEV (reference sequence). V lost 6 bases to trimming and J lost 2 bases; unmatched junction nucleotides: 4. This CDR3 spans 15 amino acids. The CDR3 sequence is CASRAGTGAYNEQFF. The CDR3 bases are TGTGCCAGCAGGGCAGGGACAGGGGCCTACAATGAGCAGTTCTTC.

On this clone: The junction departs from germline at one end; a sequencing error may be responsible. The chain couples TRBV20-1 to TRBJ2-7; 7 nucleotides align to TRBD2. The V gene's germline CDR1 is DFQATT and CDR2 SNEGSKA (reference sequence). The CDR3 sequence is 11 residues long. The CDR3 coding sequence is TGCAGCGCTACCCGGGGAGGGTTTGGGGACTTC. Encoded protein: CSATRGGFGDF.

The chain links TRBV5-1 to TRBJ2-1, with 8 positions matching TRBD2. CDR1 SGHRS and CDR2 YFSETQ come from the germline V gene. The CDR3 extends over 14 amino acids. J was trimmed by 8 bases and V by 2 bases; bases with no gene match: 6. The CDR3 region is CASSLSGSFDEQFF. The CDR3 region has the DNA TGCGCCAGCAGCTTAAGCGGGAGCTTCGATGAGCAGTTCTTC.